These 19 T cell receptor beta chains share one sample of origin, sequenced in a study of cytomegalovirus exposure and HLA in healthy donors. The PCR had 60 Vbeta and 13 Jbeta primers. The data were produced by immunoSEQ multiplex PCR, yet TCRdb's version contains in-frame clones alone and is incomplete. Here the sample spans about 130,000 clones, approximately 84% being singletons. Material for sequencing was PBMCs. The receptors stem from a man in his late teens or twenties in good health and CMV-seropositive.

The chain combines TRBV7-2 with TRBJ2-5, with D unclear. V lost 1 base to trimming and J lost 4 bases, with 7 bases between them. Germline CDR1 SGHTA, CDR2 FQGNSA. The CDR3 sequence is 13 residues long. The CDR3 loop is CASSLGRGETQYF. The CDR3, as DNA: TGTGCCAGCAGCTTAGGGAGAGGAGAGACCCAGTACTTC. The whole variable domain, remainder taken from reference TRBV7-2 and TRBJ2-5, is GAGVSQSPSNKVTEKGKDVELRCDPISGHTALYWYRQSLGQGLEFLIYFQGNSAPDKSGLPSDRFSAERTGGSVSTLTIQRTQQEDSAVYLCASSLGRGETQYFGPGTRLLVL.

V gene TRBV5-1 combines with J gene TRBJ1-2; TRBD1 is a possible D gene (6 bases). This CDR3 is 16 amino acids long. Trimming left V 3 bases short and J 5 bases short, with 20 bases between. Germline V lookup: CDR1 SGHRS, CDR2 YFSETQ. The CDR3 region is CASSSRGQAAPYGYTF. Here the CDR3 DNA reads TGCGCCAGCAGCTCCAGGGGACAAGCGGCTCCTTATGGCTACACCTTC. Variable domain in full (rest from reference TRBV5-1 and TRBJ1-2): KAGVTQTPRYLIKTRGQQVTLSCSPISGHRSVSWYQQTPGQGLQFLFEYFSETQRNKGNFPGRFSGRQFSNSRSEMNVSTLELGDSALYLCASSSRGQAAPYGYTFGSGTRLTVV.

This chain uses TRBV25-1 with TRBJ2-5, with a tentative D call TRBD2 (5 bases). The J call is in doubt because the DNA end fits TRBJ2-7 better. Germline V gene lookup returns CDR1 MGHDK and CDR2 SYGVNS. The CDR3 sequence is 14 residues long. Here the CDR3 reads CASSEYGSSYEQYF. The DNA for the CDR3 is TGTGCCAGCAGTGAATATGGGAGCTCCTACGAGCAGTACTTC.

This clone was counted once. The V call is TRBV2, the J call TRBJ2-3, with no clear D. The CDR3 is 14 residues long. Trimming stripped 8 bases from V and 6 bases from J, with 18 bases between. The germline V gene has CDR1 SNHLY and CDR2 FYNNEI. The CDR3 spells CASLRFPSADTQYF. The CDR3, as DNA: TGTGCCAGCCTAAGGTTCCCATCAGCGGATACGCAGTATTTT.

This rearrangement joins TRBV7-9 to TRBJ1-4; 8 nucleotides match TRBD1. The CDR3 spans 15 residues. V lost 5 bases, J lost 0 bases, and 2 bases stayed unmatched. Germline V gene sequence: CDR1 SEHNR, CDR2 FQNEAQ (reference sequence). The CDR3 nucleotides are TGTGCCAGCAGCGAACAGGGGGCAACTAATGAAAAACTGTTTTTT. Residues: CASSEQGATNEKLFF.

The chain uses TRBV7-2 and TRBJ1-2, with 12 bases lining up with TRBD1. V shed 3 bases, J shed 8 bases, and the junction held 1 base outside the gene matches. This CDR3 contains 13 residues. The V gene's germline CDR1 is SGHTA and CDR2 FQGNSA. The CDR3 DNA reads as TGTGCCAGCAGCTTCGGGACAGGGGGCGGCTACACCTTC. Amino acids: CASSFGTGGGYTF.

The chain combines TRBV29-1 with TRBJ1-3, with D unclear. The germline gives CDR1 SQVTM, CDR2 ANQGSEA. The ends were cut back, 2 bases at V and 1 base at J, with 15 bases in the middle. This CDR3 spans 16 amino acids. The CDR3 DNA follows: TGCAGCGTTGAATCCGGAGGGCTCCATTCTGGAAACACCATATATTTT. It is translated as CSVESGGLHSGNTIYF.

This rearrangement joins TRBV6-5 to TRBJ2-1; 7 positions match TRBD2. V shed 8 bases and J 8 bases; nucleotides not matched to a gene: 12. Per the germline V gene, CDR1 is MNHEY and CDR2 is SVGAGI. The length of the CDR3 is 14 residues. The CDR3 spells CASAGWEGRDEQFF. CDR3 nucleotides: TGTGCCAGCGCGGGGTGGGAGGGTCGGGATGAGCAGTTCTTC.

This sequence joins TRBV30 and TRBJ1-5; 7 nucleotides line up with TRBD1. Unmatched junction bases numbered 7, after V lost 2 bases and J lost 6 bases. Germline V gene sequence: CDR1 GTSNPN, CDR2 SVGIG (reference sequence). CDR3 length equals 14 residues. CDR3 sequence (DNA): TGTGCCTGGAGTACTACAGGGGAGGTTCAGCCCCAGCATTTT. This encodes CAWSTTGEVQPQHF. Combining the CDR3 with reference TRBV30 and TRBJ1-5 gives the whole variable domain SQTIHQWPATLVQPVGSPLSLECTVEGTSNPNLYWYRQAAGRGLQLLFYSVGIGQISSEVPQNLSASRPQDRQFILSSKKLLLSDSGFYLCAWSTTGEVQPQHFGDGTRLSIL.

The rearrangement links TRBV6-5 to TRBJ2-3, with TRBD1 matching 7 bases. The CDR3 has 13 residues. Germline CDR1 and CDR2: MNHEY and SVGAGI. Trimming took 8 bases from V and 3 from J; bases not matched to a gene: 5. CDR3 residues: CASAKQGTDTQYF. The CDR3 DNA sequence: TGTGCCAGCGCAAAACAGGGGACAGATACGCAGTATTTT.

The J gene is TRBJ2-2, the V gene TRBV6-6, with D possibly TRBD1 on 5 matching bases. Germline V gene sequence: CDR1 MNHNY, CDR2 SVGAGI (reference sequence). The CDR3 extends over 14 amino acids. V was clipped by 4 bases and J by 0 bases, with 6 bases between them. CDR3: CASSSRANTGELFF. The CDR3 region has the DNA TGTGCCAGCAGTTCCAGGGCGAACACCGGGGAGCTGTTTTTT.

This chain joins TRBV4-1 and TRBJ2-3; 12 bases are shared with TRBD2. CDR1 is MGHRA and CDR2 is YSYEKL in the germline V gene. CDR3 length equals 16 residues. The trim removed 3 bases at V and 6 bases at J, leaving 7 bases unmatched. The CDR3 DNA is TGCGCCAGCAGCCAGTCCCTTCTAGCGGGAGGGGATACGCAGTATTTT. As protein: CASSQSLLAGGDTQYF.

This rearrangement joins TRBV4-3 to TRBJ1-4; 7 nucleotides match TRBD1. The V gene end was trimmed by 4 bases and the J gene end by 3 bases; junction bases not matched to a gene: 14. CDR1 and CDR2 (germline): LGHNA, YSLEER. The CDR3 sequence is 18 residues long. The CDR3 region is CASSLYRTQGTANEKLFF. The CDR3 region has the DNA TGCGCCAGCAGCCTCTACCGTACCCAGGGGACAGCTAATGAAAAACTGTTTTTT.

V is TRBV9 and J is TRBJ1-1; no clear D. The length of the CDR3 is 13 residues. The germline CDR1 and CDR2 sequences are SGDLS and YYNGEE. V lost 0 bases and J 3 bases, leaving 6 bases between the germline ends. The CDR3 sequence is CASSVAGDTEAFF. The DNA of the CDR3 is TGTGCCAGCAGCGTAGCCGGAGACACTGAAGCTTTCTTT.

V is TRBV11-2 and J is TRBJ2-7; TRBD2 matches 8 bases. J gave up 4 bases and V 0 bases, and 5 bases lay outside the gene matches. Germline CDR1 is SGHAT and CDR2 is FQNNGV. The length of the CDR3 is 15 residues. CDR3 nucleotides: TGTGCCAGCAGCTTAGATTTCGAGCGGGGGTACGAGCAGTACTTC. This encodes CASSLDFERGYEQYF.

The chain uses TRBV6-1 and TRBJ1-6; D remains ambiguous. Trimming removed 3 bases from V and 5 bases from J, with 11 bases in between. The length of the CDR3 is 15 residues. Germline-derived CDR1 and CDR2 are MNHNS and SASEGT. The CDR3: CASSDGGLDNSPLHF. CDR3 bases: TGTGCCAGCAGTGACGGTGGGCTCGATAATTCACCCCTCCACTTT.

CDR3 sequence (DNA): TGTGCCAGCAGCTACCCGGGACAGGGGGCGAAAGGCTACACCTTC. Protein sequence: CASSYPGQGAKGYTF. The chain joins TRBV7-2 to TRBJ1-2, with 12 positions matching TRBD1. Germline CDR1 and CDR2: SGHTA and FQGNSA. This CDR3 is 15 amino acids long. V gave up 4 bases and J gave up 8 bases; unmatched junction bases: 8.

The chain links TRBV7-2 to TRBJ1-1; weak D call: TRBD1 (6 bases). The CDR3 totals 13 residues. Trimming stripped 5 bases from V and 6 bases from J, with 13 bases between. CDR1 and CDR2 from the germline V gene are SGHTA and FQGNSA. In nucleotides, the CDR3 is TGTGCCAGCAGCCCAACAGGGCTGGCTGAAGCTTTCTTT. Amino acids: CASSPTGLAEAFF.

The chain uses TRBV19 and TRBJ2-5, with D possibly matching TRBD1 (6 bases). Germline assignment: CDR1 LNHDA and CDR2 SQIVND (reference sequence). This CDR3 comprises 14 residues. V was clipped by 7 bases and J by 7 bases, with 19 bases between them. The DNA of the CDR3 is TGTGCCAGTAACGGAGGACAGACCTTCGGGACCCAGTACTTC. Amino acids: CASNGGQTFGTQYF.